The 23 T cell receptor beta chains listed next were all sequenced from one sample in a study of TIL therapy for anti-PD-1-resistant metastatic lung cancer. Sequencing used immunoSEQ v3. Only in-frame clones appear in the TCRdb table, and some are missing; sequencing was by immunoSEQ multiplex PCR. The repertoire holds tens of thousands of clones, with 69% as singletons. The time point is: pre-treatment sample, taken before nivolumab and TIL therapy. Sample: blood, taken at baseline. Receptors were obtained from a person aged 25 to 85 with non-small cell lung cancer.

This clone was detected only once. This chain connects TRBV28 to TRBJ1-2; weak D call: TRBD1 (5 bases). There are 14 residues in the CDR3. The germline V gene has CDR1 MDHEN and CDR2 SYDVKM. Trimming left V 5 bases short and J 4 bases short, with 14 bases between. Here the CDR3 DNA reads TGTGCCAGCAGTCTAAGCTTCGGGGCCTATGGCTACACCTTC. Residues: CASSLSFGAYGYTF.

This clone was seen only a few times. J is TRBJ1-1 and V is TRBV7-9; a weak D match, TRBD1 (5 bases). The germline V gene has CDR1 SEHNR and CDR2 FQNEAQ (reference sequence). Trimming left V 4 bases short and J 1 base short, with 7 bases between. CDR3 size: 13 residues. The CDR3 DNA is TGTGCCAGCAGCTACGACAGGAACACTGAAGCTTTCTTT. Its translation: CASSYDRNTEAFF.

This chain connects TRBV30 to TRBJ2-1; D may be TRBD2 (5 bases). CDR3 size: 12 residues. V was trimmed by 1 base and J by 10 bases, leaving 11 bases between them. Germline assignment: CDR1 GTSNPN and CDR2 SVGIG (reference sequence). The CDR3 DNA reads as TGTGCCTGGAGTGGAGGGTATGGCGAGCAGTTCTTC. This translates into CAWSGGYGEQFF.

The chain recombines TRBV2 with TRBJ2-1; 9 positions match TRBD2. V was pared by 10 bases and J by 8 bases, with 9 bases of the junction left unmatched. The CDR3 length is 13 residues. Germline V lookup: CDR1 SNHLY, CDR2 FYNNEI. CDR3 sequence (DNA): TGTGCCATTCCTAGCGGGGTCGGGGATGAGCAGTTCTTC. It yields the protein CAIPSGVGDEQFF. Full variable domain (missing parts from reference TRBV2 and TRBJ2-1): EPEVTQTPSHQVTQMGQEVILRCVPISNHLYFYWYRQILGQKVEFLVSFYNNEISEKSEIFDDQFSVERPDGSNFTLKIRSTKLEDSAMYFCAIPSGVGDEQFFGPGTRLTVL.

This chain's CDR3 is CASRSQGGTEAFF. CDR3 DNA sequence: TGTGCCAGCAGGTCACAAGGTGGCACTGAAGCTTTCTTT. This chain joins TRBV6-5 and TRBJ1-1; no clear D. With 6 bases removed from V and 4 bases from J, the gap between germline ends came to 12 bases. The CDR3 has 13 amino acids. Per germline, CDR1 MNHEY and CDR2 SVGAGI.

V and J are TRBV10-2 and TRBJ1-4; D is undetermined. CDR1 WSHSY and CDR2 SAAADI come from the germline V gene. The length of the CDR3 is 14 residues. Between the trimmed V and J ends, which lost 4 bases and 5 bases, there was a span of 11 bases. The DNA for the CDR3 is TGCGCCAGCAGTGTGGGAGGAAGGAATGAAAAACTGTTTTTT. This gives the protein CASSVGGRNEKLFF.

This clone was detected only a few times. The chain combines TRBV4-2 with TRBJ1-6; perhaps TRBD1 as D (5 bases). V lost 4 bases and J 13 bases, leaving 41 bases between the germline ends. CDR3 length: 22 amino acids. CDR1 and CDR2 from the germline V gene are LGHNA and YNFKEQ. The CDR3 DNA sequence: TGTGCCAGCAGCCGAGAGCCCCAGTCCGTCATAGGGCGCTGGGGACCGTCGGAGCCCCTCCACTTT. Residues: CASSREPQSVIGRWGPSEPLHF.

This clone was seen only once. The CDR3 region has the DNA TGTGCCAGCAGTGAAGGGACATACCAAGAGACCCAGTACTTC. Translation gives CASSEGTYQETQYF. The J gene is TRBJ2-5, the V gene TRBV2; tentative D call: TRBD1 (5 bases). Trimming shortened V by 1 base and J by 0 bases, and 6 bases separated the two germline ends. Germline V gene data show CDR1 as SNHLY and CDR2 as FYNNEI. The CDR3 loop spans 14 amino acids.

This chain uses TRBV5-4 with TRBJ2-5; D may be TRBD1 (6 bases). Between the trimmed V and J ends, which lost 0 bases and 3 bases, there was a span of 9 bases. The length of the CDR3 is 14 residues. Germline CDR1 SGHNT, CDR2 YYREEE (reference sequence). DNA of the CDR3: TGTGCCAGCAGCTTGGGGGCAGGGGAAGAGACCCAGTACTTC. Encoded protein: CASSLGAGEETQYF.

This sequence joins TRBV7-9 and TRBJ2-7, with 10 positions matching TRBD1. V was clipped by 4 bases and J by 0 bases; unmatched bases: 12. Germline V lookup: CDR1 SEHNR, CDR2 FQNEAQ (reference sequence). The CDR3 spans 18 residues. CDR3 in DNA: TGTGCCAGCAGCTCGTCCCGGGACAGGGGCAGGAGCTCCTACGAGCAGTACTTC. Protein: CASSSSRDRGRSSYEQYF. Drawing the rest from reference TRBV7-9 and TRBJ2-7, the complete variable domain is DTGVSQNPRHKITKRGQNVTFRCDPISEHNRLYWYRQTLGQGPEFLTYFQNEAQLEKSRLLSDRFSAERPKGSFSTLEIQRTEQGDSAMYLCASSSSRDRGRSSYEQYFGPGTRLTVT.

This clone was counted a few times. The chain has TRBV7-9 and TRBJ2-1, with D perhaps TRBD1 or TRBD2 (7 bases each). Germline CDR1 is SEHNR and CDR2 is FQNEAQ (reference sequence). This CDR3 has 15 residues. V was cut by 5 bases and J by 6 bases, with 17 bases left in between. Here the CDR3 reads CASSAPLRGGNEQFF. The CDR3 bases are TGTGCCAGCAGCGCGCCACTCAGGGGGGGCAATGAGCAGTTCTTC. Full variable domain (remainder filled in from reference TRBV7-9 and TRBJ2-1): DTGVSQNPRHKITKRGQNVTFRCDPISEHNRLYWYRQTLGQGPEFLTYFQNEAQLEKSRLLSDRFSAERPKGSFSTLEIQRTEQGDSAMYLCASSAPLRGGNEQFFGPGTRLTVL.

This clone was detected only a few times. CDR3 coding DNA: TGTGCCAGCACAGGGAACTCCTACGAGCAGTACTTC. Residues: CASTGNSYEQYF. The V and J genes are TRBV28 and TRBJ2-7; tentatively, D is TRBD1 (5 bases). The CDR3 is 12 amino acids. The V end lost 7 bases, the J end lost 0 bases, and 7 bases lay between the germline ends. CDR1 is MDHEN, CDR2 SYDVKM, per germline.

The chain couples TRBV6-5 to TRBJ1-5; 7 bases align to TRBD1. The CDR3 sequence is 13 residues long. V lost 6 bases, J lost 7 bases, and 6 bases stayed unmatched. Germline values: CDR1 MNHEY, CDR2 SVGAGI. The CDR3 reads CASRKTGKQPQHF. Written as DNA, the CDR3 is TGTGCCAGCAGAAAGACAGGGAAACAGCCCCAGCATTTT.

The sample holds a few counts of this clone. The J gene is TRBJ1-5, the V gene TRBV19, with a weak D call TRBD1 (6 bases). V was trimmed by 5 bases and J by 3 bases, leaving 8 bases between them. This CDR3 is built from 13 residues. Germline V gene lookup returns CDR1 LNHDA and CDR2 SQIVND (reference sequence). CDR3 protein: CASSGQLNQPQHF. CDR3 sequence (DNA): TGTGCCAGTAGTGGACAGCTCAATCAGCCCCAGCATTTT.

The V call is TRBV5-1, the J call TRBJ2-7, with 8 bases that match TRBD2. Trimming took 4 bases from V and 0 from J; bases not matched to a gene: 9. This CDR3 has 16 residues. Germline V CDR1 and CDR2: SGHRS, YFSETQ. The chain's CDR3 is CASSTGGGRPSYEQYF. DNA of the CDR3: TGCGCCAGCAGCACAGGCGGCGGGAGGCCCTCCTACGAGCAGTACTTC.

The chain carries TRBV28 and TRBJ1-2, with D possibly being TRBD1 (5 bases). CDR1 is MDHEN and CDR2 is SYDVKM in the germline V gene. V lost 5 bases and J lost 4, with 14 bases in between. The CDR3 runs to 14 residues. The CDR3 DNA follows: TGTGCCAGCAGTCGACCGCAAGGGGTCTATGGCTACACCTTC. Its translation: CASSRPQGVYGYTF.

The chain combines TRBV16 with TRBJ2-3; D gene unclear. The CDR3 has 12 amino acids. Germline V gene data show CDR1 as KGHSY and CDR2 as FQNENV. V lost 4 bases, J lost 5 bases, and 7 bases lay in between. CDR3 residues: CASSLNVDTQYF. For the CDR3, the DNA is TGTGCCAGCAGCCTTAATGTAGATACGCAGTATTTT.

The chain recombines TRBV7-9 with TRBJ2-7; TRBD1 or TRBD2 may be the D gene (6 bases each). The CDR3 spans 18 residues. Trimming removed 5 bases from V and 0 bases from J, with 23 bases in between. Germline V gene data show CDR1 as SEHNR and CDR2 as FQNEAQ (reference sequence). CDR3 region: CASSLLPGRGPSSYEQYF. CDR3 nucleotides: TGTGCCAGCAGCCTCCTCCCAGGACGGGGGCCCAGCTCCTACGAGCAGTACTTC.

This clone was detected once. The CDR3 coding sequence is TGTGCCAGCACCCTCACAGGGGGAATGAGGAATTCACCCCTCCACTTT. Its protein product is CASTLTGGMRNSPLHF. The chain is built from TRBV11-3 and TRBJ1-6, with 8 bases lining up with TRBD1. Germline V gene lookup returns CDR1 SGHNT and CDR2 YENEEA. Trimming removed 7 bases from V and 7 bases from J; junction bases left unmatched: 12. The CDR3 is made up of 16 amino acids.

The V and J genes are TRBV11-2 and TRBJ2-7, with D hard to call. The germline V gene encodes CDR1 SGHAT and CDR2 FQNNGV. CDR3 size: 13 residues. V lost 5 bases to trimming and J lost 2 bases, with 10 bases between them. In DNA form, the CDR3 reads TGTGCCAGCAGCACACCAGCAGCCTACGAGCAGTACTTC. It codes for CASSTPAAYEQYF.

The rearrangement uses TRBV2 and TRBJ1-5; D possibly corresponds to TRBD1 (5 bases). From germline, CDR1 is SNHLY and CDR2 FYNNEI. Trimming pared 7 bases from V and 1 base from J, leaving 8 bases between. The CDR3 runs to 13 residues. The CDR3: CASNRQSNQPQHF. The CDR3 coding sequence is TGTGCCAGCAACCGACAGAGCAATCAGCCCCAGCATTTT.

The chain links TRBV11-3 to TRBJ2-2; weak D call: TRBD2 (5 bases). V lost 5 bases to trimming and J lost 4 bases, with 14 bases between them. The CDR3 is made up of 15 amino acids. CDR1 SGHNT and CDR2 YENEEA come from the germline V gene. The CDR3 DNA reads as TGTGCCAGCAGCGACCGGGGAGAGGGCACCGGGGAGCTGTTTTTT. It yields the protein CASSDRGEGTGELFF.

This clone has only one observation. This chain connects TRBV5-1 to TRBJ1-2; D is uncertain. Trimming cost V 4 bases and J 2 bases, with 9 bases left between them. The CDR3 is 13 amino acids. In germline, CDR1 is SGHRS, CDR2 YFSETQ. CDR3 nucleotides: TGCGCCAGCAGCGGGAATACCAACTATGGCTACACCTTC. Amino acid sequence: CASSGNTNYGYTF. Full variable domain (outside the CDR3, taken from reference TRBV5-1 and TRBJ1-2): KAGVTQTPRYLIKTRGQQVTLSCSPISGHRSVSWYQQTPGQGLQFLFEYFSETQRNKGNFPGRFSGRQFSNSRSEMNVSTLELGDSALYLCASSGNTNYGYTFGSGTRLTVV.